This T cell receptor (beta chain) was identified in a study of cytomegalovirus exposure and HLA in healthy donors. Study-wide results and limits: In an earlier analysis, productive rearrangement rates for most beta V segments clustered near 87% or 30%. Presence/absence analyses assumed roughly uniform sequencing depth across donors, which may not hold.

V lost 4 bases, J lost 2 bases, and 13 bases stayed unmatched. The CDR3 is 18 amino acids. Germline values: CDR1 MNHNS, CDR2 SASEGT. The study ran its PCR with 60 Vbeta and 13 Jbeta primers. Per the original methods: Later work found around 72 million unique TCR beta chains, with roughly 11 million shared. The data were produced by immunoSEQ multiplex PCR, yet TCRdb's version contains in-frame clones alone and is incomplete. V and J calls and clone size are those listed in that table; D and trimming were worked out from the DNA. The sample table sets out 100,000 to 150,000 clones. Details on this clone: Its antigen is unidentified.

The specimen sequenced was PBMCs. This sequence was found in a woman aged 40 to 55 in good health and CMV-seronegative. The chain links TRBV6-1 to TRBJ2-2; 7 bases line up with TRBD1. Written as DNA, the CDR3 is TGTGCCAGCAGTGCTACTTCCCCGGGACAGACTAACACCGGGGAGCTGTTTTTT. It translates to CASSATSPGQTNTGELFF.